A selection of T cell receptor beta chains follows, all from one sample in a study of CD8+CD57+ T cells in acquired aplastic anemia. TCRdb itself ran the reads through MiXCR, one entry per CDR3 protein. Of 200,000 or so distinct CDR3 sequences detected, around 65% appear once; the ten largest clones hold roughly 50%. Sequenced material: sorted CD4+, CD8+, or CD8+CD57+ T cells (not recorded which) from PBMCs. These receptors all come from a human donor with severe aplastic anemia or a healthy control (not recorded which). Each CDR3 is given with its conserved first and last residue. D genes are given only for firm matches. For some rows the clone size is stated as once, few or many, or as a class when expanded; others skip it.

clone size: -
D gene: -
V gene: TRBV9
J gene: TRBJ2-7
CDR3 protein: CASARDAGLGEQYF
CDR3 DNA: TGTGCCAGCGCCCGGGACGCCGGCCTCGGCGAGCAGTACTTC

clone size: few
D gene: TRBD2
V gene: TRBV20-1
J gene: TRBJ2-7
CDR3 protein: CSARGGLLGLAADYEQYF
CDR3 DNA: TGCAGTGCTAGAGGAGGACTCCTGGGGCTAGCGGCAGACTACGAGCAGTACTTC

clone size: many
D gene: TRBD1
V gene: TRBV20-1
J gene: TRBJ1-1
CDR3 protein: CSALRPGQGLFKAFF
CDR3 DNA: TGCAGTGCTTTGAGGCCGGGACAGGGACTCTTCAAGGCTTTCTTT

clone size: -
D gene: TRBD2
V gene: TRBV24-1
J gene: TRBJ2-1
CDR3 protein: CATSETSWGGEQFF
CDR3 DNA: TGTGCCACCAGTGAGACTAGTTGGGGGGGTGAGCAGTTCTTC

clone size: few
D gene: TRBD1
V gene: TRBV5-1
J gene: TRBJ1-3
CDR3 protein: CASSLGSDRAGNTIYF
CDR3 DNA: TGCGCCAGCAGCTTGGGATCGGACAGGGCTGGAAACACCATATATTTT

clone size: -
D gene: TRBD1
V gene: TRBV29-1
J gene: TRBJ1-1
CDR3 protein: CSVGTGVNTEAFF
CDR3 DNA: TGCAGCGTTGGGACAGGGGTCAACACTGAAGCTTTCTTT

clone size: -
D gene: -
V gene: TRBV20-1
J gene: TRBJ2-1
CDR3 protein: CSARDPSSYNEQFF
CDR3 DNA: TGCAGTGCTAGAGATCCCAGCTCCTACAATGAGCAGTTCTTC

clone size: -
D gene: -
V gene: TRBV7-2
J gene: TRBJ2-7
CDR3 protein: CASSLTRRDKVSYEQYF
CDR3 DNA: TGTGCCAGCAGCTTAACCCGCCGGGACAAGGTCTCCTACGAGCAGTACTTC

clone size: -
D gene: -
V gene: TRBV7-9
J gene: TRBJ1-1
CDR3 protein: CASSSQTENTEAFF
CDR3 DNA: TGTGCCAGCAGCTCCCAGACGGAGAACACTGAAGCTTTCTTT

clone size: -
D gene: -
V gene: TRBV5-1
J gene: TRBJ1-6
CDR3 protein: CASSPPDSESLHF
CDR3 DNA: TGCGCCAGCAGCCCACCAGATAGCGAATCCCTCCACTTT

clone size: -
D gene: -
V gene: TRBV24-1
J gene: TRBJ2-2
CDR3 protein: CATRRAGELFF
CDR3 DNA: TGTGCCACCAGACGGGCTGGGGAGCTGTTTTTT

clone size: -
D gene: -
V gene: TRBV20-1
J gene: TRBJ1-1
CDR3 protein: CSAIFGQLNTEAFF
CDR3 DNA: TGCAGTGCTATATTCGGACAGCTGAACACTGAAGCTTTCTTT

clone size: once
D gene: TRBD1
V gene: TRBV29-1
J gene: TRBJ2-1
CDR3 protein: CSVSVGQGKGEQFF
CDR3 DNA: TGCAGCGTTTCTGTGGGACAGGGGAAGGGTGAGCAGTTCTTC

clone size: -
D gene: TRBD1
V gene: TRBV19
J gene: TRBJ1-5
CDR3 protein: CASSMDRITQPQHF
CDR3 DNA: TGTGCCAGTAGTATGGACAGGATAACTCAGCCCCAGCATTTT

clone size: many
D gene: TRBD2
V gene: TRBV6-4
J gene: TRBJ2-3
CDR3 protein: CASSEDLAGTDTQYF
CDR3 DNA: TGTGCCAGCAGTGAAGATCTAGCGGGCACAGATACGCAGTATTTT

clone size: -
D gene: TRBD1
V gene: TRBV7-2
J gene: TRBJ1-2
CDR3 protein: CASSYAWDSGGYTF
CDR3 DNA: TGTGCCAGCAGCTACGCTTGGGACAGCGGGGGCTACACCTTC

clone size: once
D gene: TRBD1
V gene: TRBV2
J gene: TRBJ2-7
CDR3 protein: CASNGQGIEQYF
CDR3 DNA: TGTGCCAGCAATGGACAGGGGATAGAGCAGTACTTC

clone size: -
D gene: -
V gene: TRBV20-1
J gene: TRBJ2-7
CDR3 protein: CSARGTEASYEQYF
CDR3 DNA: TGCAGTGCTAGAGGGACAGAAGCCTCCTACGAGCAGTACTTC

clone size: few
D gene: TRBD1
V gene: TRBV7-9
J gene: TRBJ1-1
CDR3 protein: CASSPGTANTEAFF
CDR3 DNA: TGTGCCAGCAGCCCCGGGACAGCGAACACTGAAGCTTTCTTT

clone size: -
D gene: TRBD1
V gene: TRBV25-1
J gene: TRBJ2-5
CDR3 protein: CASSESNQGAGEETQYF
CDR3 DNA: TGTGCCAGCAGTGAATCAAACCAGGGGGCAGGGGAAGAGACCCAGTACTTC

clone size: -
D gene: TRBD1
V gene: TRBV7-9
J gene: TRBJ2-7
CDR3 protein: CASSLRQGIHEQYF
CDR3 DNA: TGTGCCAGCAGCTTAAGACAGGGGATTCACGAGCAGTACTTC

clone size: -
D gene: TRBD1
V gene: TRBV19
J gene: TRBJ2-7
CDR3 protein: CASGRQGGSYEQYF
CDR3 DNA: TGTGCCAGTGGAAGACAGGGGGGATCCTACGAGCAGTACTTC

clone size: -
D gene: -
V gene: TRBV7-2
J gene: TRBJ2-1
CDR3 protein: CASSLAGNSYNEQFF
CDR3 DNA: TGTGCCAGCAGCTTAGCCGGGAACTCCTACAATGAGCAGTTCTTC

clone size: -
D gene: TRBD1
V gene: TRBV20-1
J gene: TRBJ2-7
CDR3 protein: CSARAPPRTGANEQYF
CDR3 DNA: TGCAGTGCTAGAGCCCCCCCACGGACAGGGGCGAACGAGCAGTACTTC

clone size: -
D gene: -
V gene: TRBV7-8
J gene: TRBJ2-5
CDR3 protein: CASSPQGIQETQYF
CDR3 DNA: TGTGCCAGCAGCCCACAGGGAATCCAAGAGACCCAGTACTTC

clone size: -
D gene: -
V gene: TRBV29-1
J gene: TRBJ2-1
CDR3 protein: CSVEGRINEQFF
CDR3 DNA: TGCAGCGTTGAGGGTCGGATCAATGAGCAGTTCTTC

clone size: -
D gene: TRBD1
V gene: TRBV10-3
J gene: TRBJ1-2
CDR3 protein: CAIRTGIDYGYTF
CDR3 DNA: TGTGCCATCCGGACAGGGATAGACTATGGCTACACCTTC

clone size: few
D gene: -
V gene: TRBV27
J gene: TRBJ1-2
CDR3 protein: CASSPSSPGTNYGYTF
CDR3 DNA: TGTGCCAGCAGTCCATCAAGCCCAGGGACCAACTATGGCTACACCTTC

clone size: -
D gene: TRBD1
V gene: TRBV5-6
J gene: TRBJ2-7
CDR3 protein: CASSLRTGDIGEQYF
CDR3 DNA: TGTGCCAGCAGCCTCAGGACAGGGGACATAGGCGAGCAGTACTTC

clone size: -
D gene: -
V gene: TRBV20-1
J gene: TRBJ1-2
CDR3 protein: CSPQREGYGYTF
CDR3 DNA: TGCAGTCCCCAAAGGGAAGGCTATGGCTACACCTTC

clone size: many
D gene: -
V gene: TRBV30
J gene: TRBJ1-5
CDR3 protein: CAWSKVSNQPQHF
CDR3 DNA: TGTGCCTGGAGTAAAGTAAGCAATCAGCCCCAGCATTTT

clone size: -
D gene: -
V gene: TRBV25-1
J gene: TRBJ2-7
CDR3 protein: CASSKQGGYEQYF
CDR3 DNA: TGTGCCAGCAGTAAACAGGGAGGCTACGAGCAGTACTTC

clone size: -
D gene: -
V gene: TRBV29-1
J gene: TRBJ1-5
CDR3 protein: CSVAQNSNQPQHF
CDR3 DNA: TGCAGCGTTGCACAGAATAGCAATCAGCCCCAGCATTTT

clone size: few
D gene: -
V gene: TRBV28
J gene: TRBJ1-2
CDR3 protein: CANNWAGGLSGYTF
CDR3 DNA: TGTGCCAACAATTGGGCCGGGGGTTTGAGTGGCTACACCTTC

clone size: -
D gene: -
V gene: TRBV7-3
J gene: TRBJ1-5
CDR3 protein: CASSSGSGALRQPQHF
CDR3 DNA: TGTGCCAGCAGCTCGGGGTCGGGGGCGCTGAGACAGCCCCAGCATTTT

clone size: -
D gene: TRBD2
V gene: TRBV20-1
J gene: TRBJ2-1
CDR3 protein: CSARDRLAGGPYNEQFF
CDR3 DNA: TGCAGTGCTAGAGATAGGCTAGCGGGAGGCCCCTACAATGAGCAGTTCTTC

clone size: -
D gene: TRBD1
V gene: TRBV7-8
J gene: TRBJ2-5
CDR3 protein: CASSLTGTGVETQYF
CDR3 DNA: TGTGCCAGCAGCTTGACCGGGACAGGGGTAGAGACCCAGTACTTC

clone size: -
D gene: -
V gene: TRBV20-1
J gene: TRBJ2-1
CDR3 protein: CSANGGIPYNEQFF
CDR3 DNA: TGCAGTGCTAACGGGGGTATTCCCTACAATGAGCAGTTCTTC

clone size: -
D gene: -
V gene: TRBV29-1
J gene: TRBJ1-1
CDR3 protein: CSVVWGSEAFF
CDR3 DNA: TGCAGCGTTGTCTGGGGCTCTGAAGCTTTCTTT

clone size: -
D gene: TRBD1
V gene: TRBV7-2
J gene: TRBJ2-7
CDR3 protein: CASSFRDRALREQYF
CDR3 DNA: TGTGCCAGCAGCTTCCGGGACAGGGCCTTGAGGGAGCAGTACTTC

clone size: few
D gene: TRBD2
V gene: TRBV15
J gene: TRBJ2-3
CDR3 protein: CATLTSGMADTQYF
CDR3 DNA: TGTGCCACTCTGACTAGCGGGATGGCAGATACGCAGTATTTT